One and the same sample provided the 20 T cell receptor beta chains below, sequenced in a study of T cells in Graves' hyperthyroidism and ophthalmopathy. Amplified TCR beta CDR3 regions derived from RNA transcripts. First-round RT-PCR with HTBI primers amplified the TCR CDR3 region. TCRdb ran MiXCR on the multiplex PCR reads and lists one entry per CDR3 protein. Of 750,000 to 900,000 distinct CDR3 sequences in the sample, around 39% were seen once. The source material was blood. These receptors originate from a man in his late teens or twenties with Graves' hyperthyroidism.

CDR3 sequence (DNA): TGCAGTCCTGACAGGATCGGAGGCTACACCTTC. Protein: CSPDRIGGYTF. This rearrangement joins TRBV29-1 to TRBJ1-2; the D gene is possibly TRBD1 (6 bases). Germline V gene sequence: CDR1 SQVTM, CDR2 ANQGSEA. This CDR3 has 11 residues.

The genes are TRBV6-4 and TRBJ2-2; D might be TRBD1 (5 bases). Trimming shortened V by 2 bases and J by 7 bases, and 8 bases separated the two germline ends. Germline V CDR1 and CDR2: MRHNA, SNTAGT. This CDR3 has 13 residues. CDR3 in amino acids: CASSDNRGGELFF. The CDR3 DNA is TGTGCCAGCAGTGACAATAGGGGCGGGGAGCTGTTTTTT.

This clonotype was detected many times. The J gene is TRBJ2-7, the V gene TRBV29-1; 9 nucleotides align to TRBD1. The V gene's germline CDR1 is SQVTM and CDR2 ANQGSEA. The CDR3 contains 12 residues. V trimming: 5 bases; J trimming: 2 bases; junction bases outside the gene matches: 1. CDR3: CSVRQGAYEQYF. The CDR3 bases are TGCAGCGTTCGACAGGGGGCCTACGAGCAGTACTTC.

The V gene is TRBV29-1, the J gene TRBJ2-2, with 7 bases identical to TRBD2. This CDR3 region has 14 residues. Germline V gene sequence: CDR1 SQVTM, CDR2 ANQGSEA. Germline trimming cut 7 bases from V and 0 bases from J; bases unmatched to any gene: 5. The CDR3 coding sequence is TGCAGCGGAGAAGCGGGGACGAACACCGGGGAGCTGTTTTTT. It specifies CSGEAGTNTGELFF.

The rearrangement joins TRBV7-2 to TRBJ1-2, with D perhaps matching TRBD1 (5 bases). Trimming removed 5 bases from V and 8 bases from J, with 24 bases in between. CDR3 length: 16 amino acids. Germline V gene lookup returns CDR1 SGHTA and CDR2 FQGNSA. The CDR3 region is CASSLRGGAVEEGYTF. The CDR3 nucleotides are TGTGCCAGCAGCCTTCGGGGAGGGGCGGTCGAGGAAGGCTACACCTTC. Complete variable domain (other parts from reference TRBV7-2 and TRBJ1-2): GAGVSQSPSNKVTEKGKDVELRCDPISGHTALYWYRQSLGQGLEFLIYFQGNSAPDKSGLPSDRFSAERTGGSVSTLTIQRTQQEDSAVYLCASSLRGGAVEEGYTFGSGTRLTVV.

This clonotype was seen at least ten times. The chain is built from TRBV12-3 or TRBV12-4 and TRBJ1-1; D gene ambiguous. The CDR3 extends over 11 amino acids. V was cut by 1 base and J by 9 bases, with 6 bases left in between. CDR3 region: CASSLGHKAFF. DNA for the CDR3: TGTGCCAGCAGTTTAGGACACAAAGCTTTCTTT.

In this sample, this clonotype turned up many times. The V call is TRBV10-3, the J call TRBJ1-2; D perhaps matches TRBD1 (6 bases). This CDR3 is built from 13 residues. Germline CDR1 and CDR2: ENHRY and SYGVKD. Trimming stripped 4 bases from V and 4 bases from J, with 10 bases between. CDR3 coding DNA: TGTGCCATCAGTGCCCCACAGGGCTATGGCTACACCTTC. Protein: CAISAPQGYGYTF.

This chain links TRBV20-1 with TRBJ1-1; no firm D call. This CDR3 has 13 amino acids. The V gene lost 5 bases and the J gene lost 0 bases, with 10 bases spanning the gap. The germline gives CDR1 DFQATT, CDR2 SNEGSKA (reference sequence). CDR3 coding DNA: TGCAGTGCTTACCAGAACATGAACACTGAAGCTTTCTTT. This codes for CSAYQNMNTEAFF.

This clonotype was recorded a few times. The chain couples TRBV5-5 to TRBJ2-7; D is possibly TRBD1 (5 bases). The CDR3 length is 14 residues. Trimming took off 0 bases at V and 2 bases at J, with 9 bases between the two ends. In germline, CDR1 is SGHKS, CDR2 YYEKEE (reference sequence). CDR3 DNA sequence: TGTGCCAGCAGCTTGGAGGTGACAGCCTACGAGCAGTACTTC. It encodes CASSLEVTAYEQYF.

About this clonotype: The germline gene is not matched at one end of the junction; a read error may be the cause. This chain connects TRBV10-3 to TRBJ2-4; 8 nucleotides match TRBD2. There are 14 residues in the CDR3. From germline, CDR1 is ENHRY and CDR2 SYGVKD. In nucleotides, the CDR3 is TGTGCCATCAGTGAGCCACTAGCGGAAAACATTCAGTACTGG. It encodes CAISEPLAENIQYW.

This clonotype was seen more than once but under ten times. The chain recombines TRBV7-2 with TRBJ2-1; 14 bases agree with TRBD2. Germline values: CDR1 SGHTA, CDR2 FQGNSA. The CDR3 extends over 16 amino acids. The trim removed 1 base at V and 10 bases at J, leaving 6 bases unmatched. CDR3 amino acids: CASSLGMGLAGVEQFF. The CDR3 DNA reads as TGTGCCAGCAGCTTAGGTATGGGACTAGCGGGAGTGGAGCAGTTCTTC.

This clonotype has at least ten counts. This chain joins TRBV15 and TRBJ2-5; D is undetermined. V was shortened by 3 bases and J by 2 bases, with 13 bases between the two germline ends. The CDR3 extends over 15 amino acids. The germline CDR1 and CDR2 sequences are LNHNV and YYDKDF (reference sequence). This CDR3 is CATSRYVAGQETQYF. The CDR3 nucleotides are TGTGCCACCAGCAGGTATGTGGCAGGACAAGAGACCCAGTACTTC.

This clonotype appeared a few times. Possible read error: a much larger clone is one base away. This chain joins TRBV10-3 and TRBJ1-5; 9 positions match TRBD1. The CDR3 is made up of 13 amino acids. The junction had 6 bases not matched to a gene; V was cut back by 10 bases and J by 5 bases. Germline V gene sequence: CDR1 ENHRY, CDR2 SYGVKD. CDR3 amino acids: CATGTGSDQPQHF. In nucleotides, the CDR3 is TGTGCCACCGGGACAGGGAGCGATCAGCCCCAGCATTTT.

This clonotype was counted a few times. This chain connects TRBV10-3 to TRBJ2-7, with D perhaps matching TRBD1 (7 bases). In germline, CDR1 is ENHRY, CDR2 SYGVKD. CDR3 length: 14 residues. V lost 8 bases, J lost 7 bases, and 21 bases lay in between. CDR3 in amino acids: CAIQTEGAMREQYF. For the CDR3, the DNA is TGTGCCATCCAGACGGAGGGGGCCATGAGGGAGCAGTACTTC.

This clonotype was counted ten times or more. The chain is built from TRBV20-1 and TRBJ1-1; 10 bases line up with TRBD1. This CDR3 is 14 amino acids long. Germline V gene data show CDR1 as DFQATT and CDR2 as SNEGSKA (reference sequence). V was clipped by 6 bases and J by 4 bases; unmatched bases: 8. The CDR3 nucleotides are TGCAGTGCCTTAGAATGGACAGGGGGCACTGAAGCTTTCTTT. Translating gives CSALEWTGGTEAFF.

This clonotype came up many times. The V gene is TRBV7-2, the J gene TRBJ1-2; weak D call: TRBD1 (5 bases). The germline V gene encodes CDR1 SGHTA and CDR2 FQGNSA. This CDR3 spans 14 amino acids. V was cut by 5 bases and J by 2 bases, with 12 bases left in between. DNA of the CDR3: TGTGCCAGCAGCGATCCGGGACTGAACTATGGCTACACCTTC. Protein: CASSDPGLNYGYTF.

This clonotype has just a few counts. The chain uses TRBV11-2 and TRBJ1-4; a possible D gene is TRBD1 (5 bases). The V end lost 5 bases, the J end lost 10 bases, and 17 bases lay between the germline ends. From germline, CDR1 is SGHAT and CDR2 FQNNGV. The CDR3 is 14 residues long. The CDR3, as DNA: TGTGCCAGCAGCGAGGGACGGCGGCTCGGAAAACTGTTTTTT. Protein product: CASSEGRRLGKLFF.

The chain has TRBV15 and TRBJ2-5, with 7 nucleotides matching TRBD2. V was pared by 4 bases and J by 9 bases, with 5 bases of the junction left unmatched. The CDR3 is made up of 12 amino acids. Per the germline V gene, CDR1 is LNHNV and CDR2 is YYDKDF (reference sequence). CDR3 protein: CATSKGGQPQYF. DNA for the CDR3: TGTGCCACCAGCAAGGGAGGGCAGCCCCAGTACTTC.

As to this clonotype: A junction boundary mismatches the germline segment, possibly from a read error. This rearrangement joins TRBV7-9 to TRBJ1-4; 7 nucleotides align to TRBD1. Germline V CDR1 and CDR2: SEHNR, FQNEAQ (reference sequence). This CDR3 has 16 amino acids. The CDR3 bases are TGTGCCACCAGCAGGAATTCGGAGGGGGCTTGGGAAAAACTGTTTTTT. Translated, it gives CATSRNSEGAWEKLFF.

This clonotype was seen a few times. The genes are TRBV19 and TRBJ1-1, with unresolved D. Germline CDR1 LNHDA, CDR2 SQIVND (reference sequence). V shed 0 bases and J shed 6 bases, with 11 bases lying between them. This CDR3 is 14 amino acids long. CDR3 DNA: TGTGCCAGTAGTATAGATCTATTGGGAGCTGAAGCTTTCTTT. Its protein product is CASSIDLLGAEAFF.